This T cell receptor beta chain originates from a study of blood T cell repertoires in COVID-19. Study-level background: From the United States, Italy and Spain came samples of acute and convalescent COVID-19. Sources were T cells, B-cell-depleted T cells, or PBMCs; the material itself was cDNA or gDNA.

Trimming removed 5 bases from V and 2 bases from J; junction bases left unmatched: 12. The CDR3 extends over 16 amino acids. CDR1 is SQVTM, CDR2 ANQGSEA, per germline. Authors' analysis steps: Amplification from reference gene primers served as the basis for estimated nucleated cell counts. Produced via immunoSEQ multiplex PCR; TCRdb's table is partial and in-frame only. That table gives V, J and clone size, and the DNA gave D and trimming. The repertoire holds hundreds of thousands of clones, with around 86% as singletons. This clone was observed once. The rearrangement links TRBV29-1 to TRBJ2-5; 9 bases fit TRBD1. The sample comprised peripheral blood. This clonotype was sampled from a woman aged 25 to 39 who had recovered from COVID-19. CDR3 region: CSVTKAGTGIQETQYF. Written as DNA, the CDR3 is TGCAGCGTTACTAAGGCCGGGACAGGGATACAAGAGACCCAGTACTTC.